The source of this T cell receptor (beta chain) is a study of blood T cell repertoires in COVID-19. Study details: The cDNA or gDNA used as material had been derived from T cells, B-cell-depleted T cells, or PBMCs.

Data came from immunoSEQ multiplex PCR; TCRdb stores just in-frame clones and leaves some out. Of roughly 260,000 clones in the sample, about nine tenths were seen once. V dropped 4 bases and J dropped 3 bases, with 12 bases sitting between them. Germline V CDR1 and CDR2: SGDLS, YYNGEE. The CDR3 has 14 amino acids. The genes are TRBV9 and TRBJ2-3, with D perhaps TRBD2 (6 bases). The source is a man in his forties who had recovered from COVID-19. Sequencing was done on a sample of peripheral blood. In nucleotides, the CDR3 is TGTGCCAGCAGCCCCCGTGCGGGGACAGATACGCAGTATTTT. It is translated as CASSPRAGTDTQYF.